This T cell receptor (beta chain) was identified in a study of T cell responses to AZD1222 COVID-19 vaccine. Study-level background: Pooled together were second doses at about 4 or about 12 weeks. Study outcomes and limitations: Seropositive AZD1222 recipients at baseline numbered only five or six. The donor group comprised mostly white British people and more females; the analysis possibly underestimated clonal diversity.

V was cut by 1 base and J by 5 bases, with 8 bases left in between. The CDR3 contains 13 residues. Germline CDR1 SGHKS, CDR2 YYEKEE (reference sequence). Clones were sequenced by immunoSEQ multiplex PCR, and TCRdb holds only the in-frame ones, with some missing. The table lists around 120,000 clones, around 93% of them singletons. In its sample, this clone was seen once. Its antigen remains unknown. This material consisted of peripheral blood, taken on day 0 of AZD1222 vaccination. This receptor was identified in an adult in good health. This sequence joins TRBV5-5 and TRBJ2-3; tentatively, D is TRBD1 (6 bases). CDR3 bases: TGTGCCAGCAGCTTGCAAGGGGGAGATACGCAGTATTTT. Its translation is CASSLQGGDTQYF.